The rows below give T cell receptor beta chains drawn from one sample of a study of post-analysis software for immune sequencing data. MiXCR was run by TCRdb on the PCR reads, yielding one entry per CDR3 protein. The sample includes under 900,000 distinct CDR3 sequences, roughly half of them seen just once. The sequenced material came from blood. The source of these receptors is a girl between 10 and 17 years old with multiple sclerosis. Each CDR3 is given with its conserved first and last residue. D genes are given only for firm matches. For some rows the clone size is stated as once, few or many, or as a class when expanded; others skip it.

j_gene | d_gene | v_gene | abundance | CDR3nt | CDR3aa
TRBJ1-3 | - | TRBV7-2 | - | TGTGCCAGCAGCTTAAGCTGGCAACTAGCGGGAAACACCATATATTTT | CASSLSWQLAGNTIYF
TRBJ1-1 | - | TRBV4-1 | - | TGCGCCAGCAGCCAAGATGGGTGGTACACTGAAGCTTTCTTT | CASSQDGWYTEAFF
TRBJ1-2 | - | TRBV29-1 | few | TGCAGCGTTGCGTTCGGCGGTGCAGGTGGCTACACCTTC | CSVAFGGAGGYTF
TRBJ2-5 | TRBD2 | TRBV6-6 | - | TGTGCCAGCAGTTCCCTGGGGACTAGCGGGGTCGAGACCCAGTACTTC | CASSSLGTSGVETQYF
TRBJ2-7 | - | TRBV7-6 | - | TGTGCCAGCAGCGCCCCGCGATCGGGGGGCCCCTACTACGAGCAGTACTTC | CASSAPRSGGPYYEQYF
TRBJ1-1 | - | TRBV6-9 | few | TGTGCCAGCAGTTCCTACAGGGTGTGGAACACTGAAGCTTTCTTT | CASSSYRVWNTEAFF
TRBJ2-7 | TRBD1 | TRBV7-8 | few | TGTGCCAGCAGCTCCGGACAGGGGAACGAGCAGTACTTC | CASSSGQGNEQYF
TRBJ2-1 | TRBD2 | TRBV20-1 | few | TGCAGCCCCTTGGGGACTAGCGACTTTTCCTACAATGAGCAGTTCTTC | CSPLGTSDFSYNEQFF
TRBJ2-7 | TRBD2 | TRBV6-1 | - | TGTGCCAGCACTGGGACTAGCTCCTACAATGAGCAGTACTTC | CASTGTSSYNEQYF
TRBJ2-7 | TRBD2 | TRBV5-1 | - | TGCGCCAGCCAGAACATAGCGGGAACTTACGAGCAGTACTTC | CASQNIAGTYEQYF
TRBJ1-2 | - | TRBV27 | - | TGTGCCAGCAGTACACACGGGGGGCCCTATGGCTACACCTTC | CASSTHGGPYGYTF
TRBJ1-2 | - | TRBV9 | - | TGTGCCAGCAGCGAAGGGACACCAGGACATGGCTACACCTTC | CASSEGTPGHGYTF
TRBJ2-1 | TRBD2 | TRBV6-4 | many | TGTGCCAGCAGTGGAAGCGGGGAGGGCAATGAGCAGTTCTTC | CASSGSGEGNEQFF
TRBJ2-7 | TRBD2 | TRBV14 | - | TGTGCCAGCAGCCGGGCTAGCGGGAAGGGGTCCTACGAGCAGTACTTC | CASSRASGKGSYEQYF
TRBJ2-5 | - | TRBV20-1 | few | TGCAGTGCTAGAGATCTCTTCACTAGCGAACAGGGAACAGAGACCCAGTACTTC | CSARDLFTSEQGTETQYF
TRBJ1-2 | - | TRBV20-1 | - | TGCAGTGCTAGAGGTTCACTTTCGGATCGTGGCTACACCTTC | CSARGSLSDRGYTF
TRBJ2-5 | TRBD1 | TRBV6-5 | few | TGTGCCAGCAGTTACGGACAGGGGTCAGGGGAGACCCAGTACTTC | CASSYGQGSGETQYF
TRBJ1-2 | - | TRBV20-1 | - | TGCAGTGCTAGAGAAGGACAGCGTTATGGCTACACCTTC | CSAREGQRYGYTF
TRBJ2-3 | TRBD2 | TRBV5-1 | - | TGCGCCAGCAGCTTCCTAGCGGGAGAGACAGATACGCAGTATTTT | CASSFLAGETDTQYF
TRBJ2-5 | TRBD2 | TRBV9 | - | TGTGCCAGCAGCGTAGGACTAGCGGTCAGGGAGACCCAGTACTTC | CASSVGLAVRETQYF
TRBJ2-5 | TRBD2 | TRBV12-3/TRBV12-4 | - | TGTGCCAGCAGTTTAGCGACTAGCGGGGACCAAGAGACCCAGTACTTC | CASSLATSGDQETQYF
TRBJ2-7 | - | TRBV20-1 | few | TGCAGTGCTAGCGGGAGAGTAAACGAGCAGTACTTC | CSASGRVNEQYF
TRBJ1-4 | - | TRBV7-2 | few | TGTGCCAGCAGCTTAGGATTTGCAACTAATGAAAAACTGTTTTTT | CASSLGFATNEKLFF
TRBJ2-5 | TRBD2 | TRBV29-1 | - | TGCAGCGTTGATGCTAGCGGGTTTGGAGAGACCCAGTACTTC | CSVDASGFGETQYF
TRBJ1-1 | - | TRBV29-1 | - | TGCAGCGTTGACGGCTCGAGTGAAGCTTTCTTT | CSVDGSSEAFF
TRBJ2-7 | - | TRBV10-3 | - | TGTGCCATCAGTGCACAAGTGGGCGGGCCCTACGAGCAGTACTTC | CAISAQVGGPYEQYF
TRBJ2-1 | TRBD2 | TRBV5-1 | - | TGCGCCAGCAGCTGGGGACTAGTAAGCTCCTACAATGAGCAGTTCTTC | CASSWGLVSSYNEQFF
TRBJ2-3 | TRBD2 | TRBV5-1 | - | TGCGCCAGCAGCCCACTAGCGCTGACTAGCACAGATACGCAGTATTTT | CASSPLALTSTDTQYF
TRBJ2-1 | - | TRBV18 | - | TGTGCCAGCTCACCAGAGCGAGTAGTCGATGAGCAGTTCTTC | CASSPERVVDEQFF
TRBJ2-7 | TRBD1 | TRBV5-1 | - | TGCGCCAGCGGCACCGGGACAGGGGGTTCTTACGAGCAGTACTTC | CASGTGTGGSYEQYF
TRBJ2-3 | - | TRBV20-1 | - | TGCAGTGCTACCCCGGTCGTGGGGAAGACAGATACGCAGTATTTT | CSATPVVGKTDTQYF
TRBJ2-2 | - | TRBV2 | - | TGTGCCAGCAGCCCCAACGTGGGGGCAATAGTCACCGGGGAGCTGTTTTTT | CASSPNVGAIVTGELFF
TRBJ1-5 | - | TRBV7-8 | - | TGTGCCACTTCGGGGGTCAATCAGCCCCAGCATTTT | CATSGVNQPQHF
TRBJ2-2 | - | TRBV7-9 | few | TGTGCCAGCGGGGGCTTAGGGAACACCGGGGAGCTGTTTTTT | CASGGLGNTGELFF
TRBJ1-5 | TRBD1 | TRBV20-1 | few | TGCAGTGCTAGGGGGACAGGGGGCTTCGGGCAGCCCCAGCATTTT | CSARGTGGFGQPQHF
TRBJ1-1 | - | TRBV20-1 | few | TGCAGTGCTACCAGGCCCAGCAACACTGAAGCTTTCTTT | CSATRPSNTEAFF
TRBJ1-2 | - | TRBV6-8 | - | TGTGCCATGGCGGGGTTACGGGGCTACACCTTC | CAMAGLRGYTF
TRBJ2-4 | - | TRBV29-1 | many | TGCAGCGTCGAAAGAGGACTCGACAGCGGAAACATTCAGTACTTC | CSVERGLDSGNIQYF
TRBJ2-1 | - | TRBV5-1 | few | TGCGCCAGCAGCTTGTGGGGGAGCGGGTACAATGAGCAGTTCTTC | CASSLWGSGYNEQFF